The clone carrying this T cell receptor beta chain was seen just once. This specimen belongs to a study of blood T cell repertoires in COVID-19. Across the whole study: Some COVID-19 samples were acute and others convalescent; all came from the United States, Italy and Spain.

The CDR3 extends over 14 amino acids. V trimming: 7 bases; J trimming: 7 bases; junction bases outside the gene matches: 6. Germline CDR1 and CDR2: ENHRY and SYGVKD. The table came from immunoSEQ multiplex PCR; TCRdb's copy has only in-frame clones and leaves some out. The sample lists tens of thousands of clones, more than 65% occurring once. Input material: peripheral blood. This TCR came from a human donor in a cohort sampled during active COVID-19. The chain carries TRBV10-3 and TRBJ2-1, with 11 bases aligning to TRBD2. For the CDR3, the DNA is TGTGCCATCACTATAGCGGGGGGGAAAAATGAGCAGTTCTTC. As protein: CAITIAGGKNEQFF.